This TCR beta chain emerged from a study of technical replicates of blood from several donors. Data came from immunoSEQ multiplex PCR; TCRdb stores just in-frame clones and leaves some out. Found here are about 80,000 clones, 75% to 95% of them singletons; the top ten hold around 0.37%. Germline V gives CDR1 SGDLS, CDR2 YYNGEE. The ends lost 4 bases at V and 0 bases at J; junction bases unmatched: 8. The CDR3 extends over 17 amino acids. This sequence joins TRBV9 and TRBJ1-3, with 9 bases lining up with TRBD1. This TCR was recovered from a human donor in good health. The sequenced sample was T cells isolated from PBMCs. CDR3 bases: TGTGCCAGCAGCCTTCCCACAGGGGGCTTCTCTGGAAACACCATATATTTT. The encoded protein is CASSLPTGGFSGNTIYF.